The 32 T cell receptor beta chains below were found in one sample sequenced in a study of blood T cell repertoires in COVID-19. Libraries were prepared by immunoSEQ multiplex PCR; TCRdb keeps only in-frame clonotypes and omits some of them. Found here are over 100,000 clones, about 91% of them singletons; the top ten hold less than 4.5%. The sample comprised peripheral blood. Source of these receptors: a man younger than 30 with acute or convalescent COVID-19.

The chain links TRBV9 to TRBJ1-2, with D possibly TRBD1 on 5 matching bases. In germline, CDR1 is SGDLS, CDR2 YYNGEE. The CDR3 extends over 15 amino acids. The ends were cut back, 0 bases at V and 4 bases at J, with 13 bases in the middle. The CDR3 here is CASSVGGLESYGYTF. The CDR3 bases are TGTGCCAGCAGCGTAGGGGGACTCGAGTCCTATGGCTACACCTTC.

V is TRBV24-1 and J is TRBJ2-5, with 8 positions matching TRBD1. The length of the CDR3 is 14 residues. Germline trimming cut 3 bases from V and 5 bases from J; bases unmatched to any gene: 4. The germline V gene has CDR1 KGHDR and CDR2 SFDVKD. The CDR3 reads CATSDVTGEETQYF. The CDR3 DNA is TGTGCCACCAGTGATGTGACAGGGGAGGAGACCCAGTACTTC.

The gene calls are TRBV9 and TRBJ2-2; 14 nucleotides line up with TRBD2. The CDR3 loop spans 17 amino acids. V lost 4 bases, J lost 2 bases, and 4 bases stayed unmatched. The germline V gene has CDR1 SGDLS and CDR2 YYNGEE. Here the CDR3 reads CASSQGLAGENTGELFF. As DNA, the CDR3 is TGTGCCAGCAGCCAGGGACTAGCGGGAGAAAACACCGGGGAGCTGTTTTTT.

The chain is built from TRBV15 and TRBJ2-1; D not certain. The length of the CDR3 is 14 residues. Germline CDR1 LNHNV, CDR2 YYDKDF (reference sequence). V gave up 0 bases and J gave up 1 base, with 4 bases separating them. CDR3 nucleotides: TGTGCCACCAGCAGAGATCCTTCCTACAATGAGCAGTTCTTC. Translated, it gives CATSRDPSYNEQFF.

The V call is TRBV3-1 (or the pseudogene TRBV3-2), the J call TRBJ1-1; D uncertain. The germline V gene encodes CDR1 LGHDT and CDR2 YNNKEL (reference sequence). Trimming left V 1 base short and J 1 base short, with 10 bases between. The CDR3 has 15 residues. CDR3 in amino acids: CASSQVRPTNTEAFF. For the CDR3, the DNA is TGTGCCAGCAGCCAAGTGCGGCCGACGAACACTGAAGCTTTCTTT.

The chain links TRBV3-1 (or the pseudogene TRBV3-2) to TRBJ1-2; TRBD1 matches at 7 bases. The V segment lost 4 bases and the J segment 7 bases; nucleotides outside the gene matches: 9. CDR3 size: 14 residues. The germline gives CDR1 LGHDT, CDR2 YNNKEL (reference sequence). The CDR3 region has the DNA TGTGCCAGCAGCCGCACAGGGGTGGGGGCTGGCTACACCTTC. Its translation is CASSRTGVGAGYTF.

Note on this clone: This same CDR3 is encoded by further DNA sequences in the sample. This chain links TRBV5-5 with TRBJ2-5, with 13 bases matching TRBD2. Unmatched junction bases numbered 1, after V lost 0 bases and J lost 2 bases. Germline assignment: CDR1 SGHKS and CDR2 YYEKEE (reference sequence). This CDR3 has 16 residues. In DNA, the CDR3 is TGTGCCAGCAGCTTGGGACTAGCGGGGGGTCAAGAGACCCAGTACTTC. Encoded protein: CASSLGLAGGQETQYF.

V usage is TRBV7-9 and J usage is TRBJ1-5, with D perhaps matching TRBD1 (6 bases). Trimming stripped 5 bases from V and 5 bases from J, with 13 bases between. CDR1 and CDR2 from the germline V gene are SEHNR and FQNEAQ (reference sequence). This CDR3 has 14 residues. CDR3 nucleotides: TGTGCCAGCAGCCTAGGGGCAGGGGATCAGCCCCAGCATTTT. The encoded protein is CASSLGAGDQPQHF.

The chain recombines TRBV12-5 with TRBJ2-1; D not certain. The V end was cut by 0 bases, the J end by 9 bases, with 9 bases between. Per germline, CDR1 LGHNT and CDR2 FRNRAP. This CDR3 has 13 residues. The CDR3 DNA reads TGTGCTAGTGGTTTGGTACTTCTGTCTGAGCAGTTCTTC. It is translated as CASGLVLLSEQFF.

This clone was seen just once. V and J are TRBV7-9 and TRBJ2-2; 11 positions match TRBD1. With 3 bases clipped from V and 0 bases from J, the junction kept 9 bases outside the gene matches. Germline CDR1 SEHNR, CDR2 FQNEAQ (reference sequence). The CDR3 length is 19 residues. The CDR3 DNA is TGTGCCAGCAGCTTTGGACAGGGGGCTAATGGGCCGAACACCGGGGAGCTGTTTTTT. It translates to CASSFGQGANGPNTGELFF.

V usage is TRBV5-6 and J usage is TRBJ1-5; 8 positions match TRBD1. Looked up from germline, CDR1 is SGHDT and CDR2 is YYEEEE. The CDR3 loop spans 14 amino acids. Unmatched junction bases numbered 3, after V lost 4 bases and J lost 3 bases. CDR3 in amino acids: CASSQTGVNQPQHF. Written as DNA, the CDR3 is TGTGCCAGCAGCCAGACAGGGGTCAATCAGCCCCAGCATTTT. Looking up the rest from reference TRBV5-6 and TRBJ1-5 gives the full variable domain: DAGVTQSPTHLIKTRGQQVTLRCSPKSGHDTVSWYQQALGQGPQFIFQYYEEEERQRGNFPDRFSGHQFPNYSSELNVNALLLGDSALYLCASSQTGVNQPQHFGDGTRLSIL.

CDR3: CASSQDRTSNQPQHF. The CDR3 DNA reads as TGTGCCAGCAGTCAGGACAGGACGAGCAATCAGCCCCAGCATTTT. This sequence joins TRBV3-1 (or the pseudogene TRBV3-2) and TRBJ1-5; 7 bases fit TRBD1. CDR3 length: 15 residues. The J segment lost 1 base and the V segment lost 6 bases, leaving 6 bases of the junction unmatched. The germline V gene encodes CDR1 LGHDT and CDR2 YNNKEL (reference sequence).

This clone was detected a few times. The chain carries TRBV7-8 and TRBJ2-7; D possibly corresponds to TRBD1 (6 bases). The CDR3 is made up of 16 amino acids. The germline V gene encodes CDR1 SGHVS and CDR2 FQNEAQ. V dropped 4 bases and J dropped 5 bases, with 21 bases sitting between them. In DNA, the CDR3 is TGTGCCAGCAGCTCGCTACCGGCACAGGGAATGGACGAGCAGTACTTC. Amino acid sequence: CASSSLPAQGMDEQYF. Based on the CDR3 plus reference TRBV7-8 and TRBJ2-7, the full variable domain is GAGVSQSPRYKVAKRGQDVALRCDPISGHVSLFWYQQALGQGPEFLTYFQNEAQLDKSGLPSDRFFAERPEGSVSTLKIQRTQQEDSAVYLCASSSLPAQGMDEQYFGPGTRLTVT.

The genes are TRBV30 and TRBJ1-2, with TRBD1 identical over 9 bases. The CDR3 is made up of 17 amino acids. The germline CDR1 and CDR2 sequences are GTSNPN and SVGIG (reference sequence). Trimming removed 4 bases from V and 5 bases from J; junction bases left unmatched: 17. The CDR3 region is CAWTRPQQGARGYGYTF. Here the CDR3 DNA reads TGTGCCTGGACTCGCCCCCAACAGGGGGCTAGAGGGTATGGCTACACCTTC. The variable domain in full, with the rest retrieved from reference TRBV30 and TRBJ1-2, is SQTIHQWPATLVQPVGSPLSLECTVEGTSNPNLYWYRQAAGRGLQLLFYSVGIGQISSEVPQNLSASRPQDRQFILSSKKLLLSDSGFYLCAWTRPQQGARGYGYTFGSGTRLTVV.

The CDR3 region has the DNA TGCAGTGTTTCGGGTCCCCAGGGAGCTTTCTTT. Its translation is CSVSGPQGAFF. The rearrangement joins TRBV20-1 to TRBJ1-1; maybe TRBD1 (5 bases). CDR3 length: 11 residues. In germline, CDR1 is DFQATT, CDR2 SNEGSKA (reference sequence). V was pared by 7 bases and J by 10 bases, with 16 bases between.

CDR3: CSGDSDSYNEQFF. As DNA, the CDR3 is TGCAGCGGTGACAGTGACTCCTACAATGAGCAGTTCTTC. The chain uses TRBV29-1 and TRBJ2-1; tentative D call: TRBD1 (5 bases). V was shortened by 7 bases and J by 0 bases, with 10 bases between the two germline ends. This CDR3 has 13 residues. Germline CDR1 reads SQVTM; CDR2 reads ANQGSEA.

This chain joins TRBV11-3 and TRBJ2-1, with 10 bases lining up with TRBD2. V lost 5 bases to trimming and J lost 6 bases; unmatched junction nucleotides: 13. Looked up from germline, CDR1 is SGHNT and CDR2 is YENEEA. The CDR3 is 17 amino acids. CDR3 bases: TGTGCCAGCAGCAAACCAACCGGGCTAGCGGGAGTCAATGAGCAGTTCTTC. This encodes CASSKPTGLAGVNEQFF.

The genes are TRBV18 and TRBJ2-7; 10 nucleotides align to TRBD1. The ends lost 5 bases at V and 2 bases at J; junction bases unmatched: 6. The CDR3 extends over 15 amino acids. CDR1 and CDR2 (germline): KGHSH, LQKENI. The CDR3 sequence: CASSSGGTGAYEQYF. CDR3 in DNA: TGTGCCAGCTCATCGGGAGGGACAGGGGCCTACGAGCAGTACTTC.

The chain uses TRBV6-5 and TRBJ1-1; 8 positions match TRBD1. Germline values: CDR1 MNHEY, CDR2 SVGAGI. V shed 5 bases and J 11 bases; nucleotides not matched to a gene: 13. This CDR3 region has 14 residues. The CDR3 region has the DNA TGTGCCAGCAGTCCGGACAGGGTAGGGTCTGGGGCTTTCTTT. Its translation: CASSPDRVGSGAFF.

The J gene is TRBJ1-1, the V gene TRBV4-1; the match to TRBD1 covers 8 bases. This CDR3 has 16 residues. V trimming: 4 bases; J trimming: 6 bases; junction bases outside the gene matches: 13. Germline CDR1 MGHRA, CDR2 YSYEKL. In DNA form, the CDR3 reads TGCGCCAGCAGCCGCATAACGACAGGGGATTCGGCTGAAGCTTTCTTT. It codes for CASSRITTGDSAEAFF.

This clone has just a few counts. This chain links TRBV13 with TRBJ1-2, with D possibly being TRBD1 (6 bases). V lost 10 bases and J lost 2, with 11 bases in between. The germline gives CDR1 PRHDT, CDR2 FYEKMQ (reference sequence). This CDR3 contains 12 residues. CDR3: CATRTVNYGYTF. The CDR3 nucleotides read TGTGCCACCAGGACAGTCAACTATGGCTACACCTTC.

The chain employs TRBV5-1 and TRBJ1-2; 9 nucleotides align to TRBD1. CDR3 size: 14 residues. From germline, CDR1 is SGHRS and CDR2 YFSETQ. V lost 0 bases, J lost 7 bases, and 4 bases stayed unmatched. The CDR3 loop reads CASSLEGQGGGYTF. Written as DNA, the CDR3 is TGCGCCAGCAGCTTGGAGGGACAGGGAGGTGGCTACACCTTC.

The rearrangement links TRBV6-6 to TRBJ2-7; TRBD1 matches 7 bases. Germline V gene lookup returns CDR1 MNHNY and CDR2 SVGAGI (reference sequence). V lost 5 bases and J lost 3; bases outside the gene matches: 4. This CDR3 region has 13 residues. The CDR3, as DNA: TGTGCCAGCAGTGGGACAGACAACTACGAGCAGTACTTC. Its translation is CASSGTDNYEQYF.

The gene calls are TRBV6-5 and TRBJ2-7; D call uncertain. Germline V gene data show CDR1 as MNHEY and CDR2 as SVGAGI. Trimming removed 0 bases at V and 0 bases at J, with 9 bases between. The CDR3 covers 15 residues. The CDR3 DNA follows: TGTGCCAGCAGTTACTCGAGGCTGAGCTCCTACGAGCAGTACTTC. Protein sequence: CASSYSRLSSYEQYF.

This clone was counted once. This chain links TRBV25-1 with TRBJ2-5; 11 bases agree with TRBD2. Looked up from germline, CDR1 is MGHDK and CDR2 is SYGVNS. Trimming cost V 3 bases and J 4 bases; bases outside gene matches: 4. The CDR3 sequence is 15 residues long. The CDR3 protein is CASSDQLAGAETQYF. CDR3 DNA: TGTGCCAGCAGTGATCAACTAGCGGGAGCAGAGACCCAGTACTTC.

This clone was seen a single time. The chain uses TRBV5-1 and TRBJ2-7, with 10 bases matching TRBD2. After removal of 0 bases from V and 5 bases from J, the junction contained 11 bases not matched to a gene. The CDR3 length is 17 residues. Germline V gives CDR1 SGHRS, CDR2 YFSETQ. CDR3 loop: CASSLGASGRVVHEQYF. CDR3 bases: TGCGCCAGCAGCTTGGGGGCTAGCGGGAGAGTGGTCCACGAGCAGTACTTC.

CDR3 DNA sequence: TGCAGCGTTCAGACAGGAATGAACACTGAAGCTTTCTTT. This sequence encodes CSVQTGMNTEAFF. The rearrangement links TRBV29-1 to TRBJ1-1; tentatively, D is TRBD1 (6 bases). Germline V CDR1 and CDR2: SQVTM, ANQGSEA. V lost 5 bases and J 0 bases, leaving 10 bases between the germline ends. This CDR3 contains 13 residues.

This clone showed up just once. This rearrangement joins TRBV27 to TRBJ1-5; no reliable D call. Trimming pared 8 bases from V and 4 bases from J, leaving 15 bases between. The CDR3 sequence is 14 residues long. Germline CDR1 is MNHEY and CDR2 is SMNVEV (reference sequence). The chain's CDR3 is CASRPASQNQPQHF. The DNA for the CDR3 is TGTGCCAGCCGCCCTGCAAGCCAAAATCAGCCCCAGCATTTT.

The chain couples TRBV5-4 to TRBJ2-1, with D possibly being TRBD1 (6 bases). The germline V and J ends were trimmed by 4 bases and 7 bases, with 21 bases remaining between them. The germline V gene has CDR1 SGHNT and CDR2 YYREEE (reference sequence). The CDR3 is 16 residues long. The CDR3: CASSTSGTKAGNEQFF. Here the CDR3 DNA reads TGTGCCAGCAGCACGTCCGGGACAAAAGCAGGGAATGAGCAGTTCTTC.

Details on this clone: The same CDR3 can be traced to other DNA sequences in this sample. The chain links TRBV19 to TRBJ1-2; TRBD1 is a possible D gene (6 bases). Trimming removed 1 base from V and 3 bases from J, with 9 bases in between. The germline V gene has CDR1 LNHDA and CDR2 SQIVND (reference sequence). The CDR3 sequence is 14 residues long. CDR3 bases: TGTGCCAGTAGTATAGTATCAGGGGACTATGGCTACACCTTC. Its protein product is CASSIVSGDYGYTF.

The chain is built from TRBV24-1 and TRBJ2-5, with 7 nucleotides matching TRBD2. The CDR3 is made up of 14 amino acids. The germline V gene has CDR1 KGHDR and CDR2 SFDVKD. Unmatched junction bases numbered 4, after V lost 6 bases and J lost 1 base. The CDR3 loop is CATSSREGQETQYF. The CDR3 region has the DNA TGTGCCACCAGTTCGAGGGAGGGCCAAGAGACCCAGTACTTC.

This chain uses TRBV11-2 with TRBJ1-1; no reliable D call. The CDR3 spans 13 residues. Trimming removed 3 bases from V and 1 base from J, with 6 bases in between. Germline V lookup: CDR1 SGHAT, CDR2 FQNNGV. The CDR3 region is CASSFNGNTEAFF. CDR3 nucleotide sequence: TGTGCCAGCAGCTTCAACGGGAACACTGAAGCTTTCTTT.